These 19 T cell receptor beta chains were all obtained from the same sample, sequenced in a study of CD8+ T cells in alopecia areata. Extracted RNA was reverse transcribed, and the resulting cDNA served as sequencing template. Assay used: immunoSEQ multiplex PCR; TCRdb lists only in-frame clones, some missing. Of 250,000 to 350,000 clones listed, around 64% were seen once; the top ten hold 0.8% to 1%. Treatment reported: oral pan-JAK inhibitor, 5-10 mg twice daily. The sequencing here drew on CD4+ T cells sorted from blood, taken around week 54, from a patient treated with tofacitinib. These TCRs come from a human donor with alopecia areata.

V is TRBV30 and J is TRBJ1-1; no clear D. Germline V gene lookup returns CDR1 GTSNPN and CDR2 SVGIG (reference sequence). The CDR3 spans 12 residues. Trimming removed 5 bases from V and 4 bases from J, with 11 bases in between. The CDR3 DNA reads as TGTGCCTGGTCAAGGGTTGGCACTGAAGCTTTCTTT. Translated: CAWSRVGTEAFF.

This sequence joins TRBV5-6 and TRBJ1-2; TRBD1 might be the D (6 bases). The V and J ends lost 2 bases and 6 bases respectively, with 11 bases between them. This CDR3 is built from 13 residues. From germline, CDR1 is SGHDT and CDR2 YYEEEE. CDR3: CASSFGGAHGYTF. DNA of the CDR3: TGTGCCAGCAGCTTTGGGGGCGCGCATGGCTACACCTTC.

In nucleotides, the CDR3 is TGTGCCAGCAGCGAATCGCCATACTCCTACGAGCAGTACTTC. Amino acids: CASSESPYSYEQYF. The chain carries TRBV11-3 and TRBJ2-7, with D unclear. CDR1 is SGHNT, CDR2 YENEEA, per germline. The CDR3 consists of 14 residues. The ends were cut back, 5 bases at V and 0 bases at J, with 11 bases in the middle.

The chain couples TRBV4-2 to TRBJ2-3; the match to TRBD2 covers 7 bases. V lost 4 bases and J lost 1; bases outside the gene matches: 8. The CDR3 is 16 residues long. Germline CDR1 and CDR2: LGHNA and YNFKEQ. CDR3: CASSPGALAGTDTQYF. The CDR3, as DNA: TGTGCCAGCAGCCCCGGGGCCCTAGCGGGCACAGATACGCAGTATTTT.

The rearrangement links TRBV11-2 to TRBJ2-3; 11 bases match TRBD2. Looked up from germline, CDR1 is SGHAT and CDR2 is FQNNGV. The CDR3 is 15 amino acids. Losses at the gene ends were 4 bases for V and 8 bases for J; bases not matched to a gene: 8. The CDR3 reads CASSSIAGGRGTQYF. CDR3 bases: TGTGCCAGCAGCTCGATAGCGGGGGGGCGTGGTACGCAGTATTTT.

The chain couples TRBV6-1 to TRBJ2-5, with 9 bases that match TRBD1. Losses at the gene ends were 6 bases for V and 5 bases for J; bases not matched to a gene: 7. Germline V CDR1 and CDR2: MNHNS, SASEGT. This CDR3 spans 14 amino acids. The CDR3 protein is CASSATGGPETQYF. The CDR3 coding sequence is TGTGCCAGCAGCGCCACAGGGGGCCCGGAGACCCAGTACTTC.

This sequence joins TRBV2 and TRBJ2-7; D is unclear. Trimming removed 4 bases at V and 0 bases at J, with 13 bases between. The CDR3 length is 15 residues. CDR1 and CDR2 from the germline V gene are SNHLY and FYNNEI. The CDR3 DNA reads as TGTGCCAGCAGTGTAGAACACCCGAGCTCCTACGAGCAGTACTTC. It codes for CASSVEHPSSYEQYF.

The chain joins TRBV5-1 to TRBJ2-3; 13 bases are a match to TRBD2. CDR1 and CDR2 (germline): SGHRS, YFSETQ. Trimming cost V 2 bases and J 2 bases; bases outside gene matches: 2. The CDR3 is 16 residues long. Here the CDR3 reads CASSLLAGGSTDTQYF. CDR3 DNA sequence: TGCGCCAGCAGCTTACTAGCGGGGGGGTCCACAGATACGCAGTATTTT. The variable domain in full, with the rest retrieved from reference TRBV5-1 and TRBJ2-3, is KAGVTQTPRYLIKTRGQQVTLSCSPISGHRSVSWYQQTPGQGLQFLFEYFSETQRNKGNFPGRFSGRQFSNSRSEMNVSTLELGDSALYLCASSLLAGGSTDTQYFGPGTRLTVL.

This clone was counted between two and nine times. V is TRBV6-5 and J is TRBJ1-2; 7 bases match TRBD1. This CDR3 has 13 amino acids. J was trimmed by 4 bases and V by 2 bases; bases with no gene match: 1. CDR1 and CDR2 (germline): MNHEY, SVGAGI. Written as DNA, the CDR3 is TGTGCCAGCAGTTACCGACAGGGCTATGGCTACACCTTC. Protein: CASSYRQGYGYTF.

This clone was counted only a few times. CDR3 sequence: CASSFVGADYGYTF. The CDR3 DNA reads TGCGCCAGCAGCTTTGTCGGCGCAGATTATGGCTACACCTTC. This chain joins TRBV5-1 and TRBJ1-2, with no clear D. With 2 bases removed from V and 5 bases from J, the gap between germline ends came to 13 bases. This CDR3 has 14 residues. CDR1 is SGHRS and CDR2 is YFSETQ in the germline V gene.

The chain uses TRBV6-1 and TRBJ2-5; D is unresolved. The CDR3 is 14 residues long. Deletions cut 2 bases from V and 5 bases from J, with 12 bases between. CDR1 is MNHNS, CDR2 SASEGT, per germline. The CDR3 DNA follows: TGTGCCAGCAGTGAACGTGTCTCTGAGGAGACCCAGTACTTC. Amino acids: CASSERVSEETQYF.

The V and J genes are TRBV4-2 and TRBJ2-1; tentatively, D is TRBD1 (5 bases). The CDR3 spans 14 residues. Germline values: CDR1 LGHNA, CDR2 YNFKEQ. With 4 bases removed from V and 4 bases from J, the gap between germline ends came to 11 bases. The CDR3 here is CASSRDRTYNEQFF. For the CDR3, the DNA is TGTGCCAGCAGCCGCGACAGAACGTACAATGAGCAGTTCTTC.

J is TRBJ2-1 and V is TRBV6-6; D is unclear. Germline lookup yields CDR1 MNHNY and CDR2 SVGAGI (reference sequence). Trimming cost V 7 bases and J 1 base, with 11 bases left between them. This CDR3 contains 14 residues. The CDR3 DNA is TGTGCCAGCACCGCAGCAAGGTCCTACAATGAGCAGTTCTTC. Translation gives CASTAARSYNEQFF.

The chain has TRBV29-1 and TRBJ1-1; 9 nucleotides line up with TRBD1. Germline V CDR1 and CDR2: SQVTM, ANQGSEA. There are 11 residues in the CDR3. J lost 11 bases, V lost 6 bases, and 7 bases had no gene match. DNA for the CDR3: TGCAGCGTCGTGGGACAGGGAAGGGCTTTCTTT. Its protein is CSVVGQGRAFF.

The V gene is TRBV7-2, the J gene TRBJ1-6; D call uncertain. The germline V gene encodes CDR1 SGHTA and CDR2 FQGNSA. V lost 0 bases and J lost 7, with 1 base in between. This CDR3 has 12 amino acids. The CDR3 loop is CASSLANSPLHF. CDR3 coding DNA: TGTGCCAGCAGCTTAGCGAATTCACCCCTCCACTTT.

This clone was counted a few times. The rearrangement uses TRBV29-1 and TRBJ2-3; D remains unclear. CDR3 length equals 15 residues. V dropped 0 bases and J dropped 2 bases, with 12 bases sitting between them. CDR1 is SQVTM, CDR2 ANQGSEA, per germline. This CDR3 reads CSVEEMGSITDTQYF. The CDR3 DNA follows: TGCAGCGTTGAAGAGATGGGCTCGATCACAGATACGCAGTATTTT.

The gene calls are TRBV6-1 and TRBJ2-7; D may correspond to TRBD1 or TRBD2 (5 bases each). CDR3 size: 14 residues. V gave up 8 bases and J gave up 2 bases, with 16 bases separating them. Germline-derived CDR1 and CDR2 are MNHNS and SASEGT. CDR3 sequence (DNA): TGTGCCAGCGCCCGGCGAGGGGAAACCTACGAGCAGTACTTC. Translated: CASARRGETYEQYF.

This clone came up once. The chain recombines TRBV25-1 with TRBJ2-1, with 12 bases matching TRBD2. Germline trimming cut 10 bases from V and 7 bases from J; bases unmatched to any gene: 8. The germline gives CDR1 MGHDK, CDR2 SYGVNS. The CDR3 consists of 14 residues. CDR3 coding DNA: TGTGCCACTAGGCTAGCGGGGGGGCGTAATGAGCAGTTCTTC. Protein: CATRLAGGRNEQFF.

V is TRBV15 and J is TRBJ2-1; the match to TRBD1 covers 9 bases. Per the germline V gene, CDR1 is LNHNV and CDR2 is YYDKDF (reference sequence). Trimming took 7 bases from V and 8 from J; bases not matched to a gene: 15. This CDR3 spans 16 amino acids. The CDR3, as DNA: TGTGCCACCACACGAAAGGGACAGGGAATAAGGTATGAGCAGTTCTTC. It specifies CATTRKGQGIRYEQFF.